Sequencing of this TCR beta chain was carried out in a study of OX40 agonist ivuxolimab in advanced cancers. Whole-study findings and limits: Among the lowest levels of clonal expansion were found in partial responders at 0.1-3.0 mg/kg.

Comment on this clone: Its antigen is unknown.

V lost 4 bases and J lost 1, with 7 bases in between. Germline V gene data show CDR1 as LNHNV and CDR2 as YYDKDF (reference sequence). This CDR3 region has 14 residues. Produced via immunoSEQ multiplex PCR; TCRdb's table is partial and in-frame only. Here the sample spans 40,000 to 45,000 clones, approximately 86% being singletons. Sequenced here: CD4+ or CD8+ T cells sorted from blood, sampled in a trial of the OX40 agonist ivuxolimab. The chain employs TRBV15 and TRBJ1-4, with D unresolved. The receptor was derived from an adult with an advanced solid tumor such as melanoma, head and neck, liver or kidney cancer. CDR3 sequence: CATSTTVTNEKLFF. CDR3 nucleotide sequence: TGTGCCACCAGCACAACAGTAACTAATGAAAAACTGTTTTTT.